Listed here are 7 T cell receptor beta chains from one sample, sequenced in a study of blood T cell repertoires in COVID-19. The data were produced by immunoSEQ multiplex PCR, yet TCRdb's version contains in-frame clones alone and is incomplete. The repertoire has 230,000 or so clones, roughly four fifths of them found once; the top ten carry 3.4%. Sequencing used PBMCs or T cells enriched from blood (not recorded which). The receptors stem from a man in his forties or fifties who had recovered from COVID-19.

The rearrangement uses TRBV18 and TRBJ2-1; TRBD2 aligns across 11 bases. The CDR3 extends over 18 amino acids. Trimming at V came to 3 bases and at J to 2 bases, leaving 9 bases not matched to a gene. Germline lookup yields CDR1 KGHSH and CDR2 LQKENI. This chain's CDR3 is CASSPLHQTSGTYNEQFF. The CDR3 nucleotides read TGTGCCAGCTCACCCCTCCATCAGACTAGCGGGACCTACAATGAGCAGTTCTTC.

Regarding this clone: One end of the junction fails to match germline, which may point to a read error. The J gene is TRBJ2-3, the V gene TRBV28, with a possible D match to TRBD2 (6 bases). The CDR3 loop spans 9 amino acids. The germline gives CDR1 MDHEN, CDR2 SYDVKM. CDR3 sequence: CASSRTTTF. In DNA, the CDR3 is TGTGCCAGCAGTCGGACTACCACTTTT. The whole variable domain, remainder taken from reference TRBV28 and TRBJ2-3, is DVKVTQSSRYLVKRTGEKVFLECVQDMDHENMFWYRQDPGLGLRLIYFSYDVKMKEKGDIPEGYSVSREKKERFSLILESASTNQTSMYLCASSRTTTFGPGTRLTVL.

This clone was picked up one time. The rearrangement joins TRBV14 to TRBJ2-5, with no clear D. Germline CDR1 reads SGHDN; CDR2 reads FVKESK. V lost 2 bases, J lost 5 bases, and 12 bases lay in between. CDR3 length: 14 amino acids. This CDR3 is CASSQRLGPETQYF. The DNA for the CDR3 is TGTGCCAGCAGCCAAAGATTGGGCCCCGAGACCCAGTACTTC.

In its sample, this clone was seen a few times. Other DNA sequences from this sample encode an identical CDR3 as well. The chain carries TRBV7-9 and TRBJ1-5; D is ambiguous. V gave up 0 bases and J gave up 6 bases, with 6 bases separating them. The CDR3 has 13 amino acids. Looked up from germline, CDR1 is SEHNR and CDR2 is FQNEAQ (reference sequence). The CDR3 nucleotides are TGTGCCAGCAGCTTAGCAGGGAGTCAGCCCCAGCATTTT. The encoded protein is CASSLAGSQPQHF. Based on the CDR3 plus reference TRBV7-9 and TRBJ1-5, the full variable domain is DTGVSQNPRHKITKRGQNVTFRCDPISEHNRLYWYRQTLGQGPEFLTYFQNEAQLEKSRLLSDRFSAERPKGSFSTLEIQRTEQGDSAMYLCASSLAGSQPQHFGDGTRLSIL.

The chain employs TRBV2 and TRBJ1-1; D gene ambiguous. The CDR3 has 12 amino acids. CDR1 and CDR2 (germline): SNHLY, FYNNEI. V was clipped by 7 bases and J by 6 bases, with 12 bases between them. This CDR3 reads CASKSDGPEAFF. In DNA, the CDR3 is TGTGCCAGCAAAAGCGACGGCCCTGAAGCTTTCTTT.

A few counts support this clone. This rearrangement joins TRBV10-3 to TRBJ2-3, with 13 bases that match TRBD2. After removal of 7 bases from V and 8 bases from J, the junction contained 15 bases not matched to a gene. The CDR3 runs to 17 residues. From germline, CDR1 is ENHRY and CDR2 SYGVKD. The CDR3 protein is CAITMQKGLAGKITQYF. CDR3 nucleotide sequence: TGTGCCATCACCATGCAAAAGGGACTAGCGGGAAAGATTACGCAGTATTTT.

The chain employs TRBV3-1 (or the pseudogene TRBV3-2) and TRBJ2-5, with 8 bases lining up with TRBD1. The CDR3 is made up of 16 amino acids. Trimming took 1 base from V and 5 from J; bases not matched to a gene: 9. Germline loops: CDR1 LGHDT, CDR2 YNNKEL (reference sequence). The DNA for the CDR3 is TGTGCCAGCAGCCAAGTATCAGGGGGCTTCGGGGAGACCCAGTACTTC. Its translation is CASSQVSGGFGETQYF.